A single sample is the source of the 14 T cell receptor beta chains below, sequenced in a study of beta chain features in type 1 diabetes. Sequencing targeted expressed TCRB transcripts, as all isolated RNA had been reverse transcribed. Assay used: immunoSEQ multiplex PCR; TCRdb lists only in-frame clones, some missing. Of roughly 330,000 clones listed, approximately 9.9% are singletons. Sequencing input: naive CD4+ T cells from blood. These receptors originate from a woman aged 25-40 years in good health.

The chain links TRBV7-9 to TRBJ1-1, with a possible D match to TRBD1 (6 bases). With 5 bases removed from V and 1 base from J, the gap between germline ends came to 14 bases. Germline-derived CDR1 and CDR2 are SEHNR and FQNEAQ (reference sequence). CDR3 length: 15 residues. The CDR3 here is CASSISGAGNTEAFF. In DNA, the CDR3 is TGTGCCAGCAGCATATCAGGGGCAGGGAACACTGAAGCTTTCTTT.

This clone came up a few times. The chain couples TRBV15 to TRBJ2-7; D might be TRBD2 (6 bases). Trimming took off 3 bases at V and 4 bases at J, with 16 bases between the two ends. This CDR3 is built from 15 residues. CDR1 and CDR2 from the germline V gene are LNHNV and YYDKDF (reference sequence). The CDR3 here is CATSSPGLSEYEQYF. The CDR3 DNA follows: TGTGCCACCAGCAGCCCGGGACTTAGCGAATACGAGCAGTACTTC.

This chain connects TRBV2 to TRBJ1-5, with D unclear. Trimming pared 3 bases from V and 2 bases from J, leaving 8 bases between. Germline V gene sequence: CDR1 SNHLY, CDR2 FYNNEI. The CDR3 contains 14 residues. The CDR3 here is CASSDRMGNQPQHF. The CDR3 nucleotides are TGTGCCAGCAGTGACAGGATGGGCAATCAGCCCCAGCATTTT.

This clone was seen a handful of times. This chain links TRBV5-1 with TRBJ2-5; TRBD1 is a possible D gene (6 bases). Trimming stripped 4 bases from V and 3 bases from J, with 10 bases between. The CDR3 runs 13 residues. Germline V CDR1 and CDR2: SGHRS, YFSETQ. The CDR3 sequence: CASSGQTEETQYF. CDR3 bases: TGCGCCAGCAGCGGACAGACAGAAGAGACCCAGTACTTC.

This clone has a handful of counts. The chain recombines TRBV18 with TRBJ2-3, with a possible D match to TRBD2 (6 bases). The germline gives CDR1 KGHSH, CDR2 LQKENI. The CDR3 sequence is 14 residues long. Trimming removed 3 bases from V and 3 bases from J, with 10 bases in between. In nucleotides, the CDR3 is TGTGCCAGCTCACCCACGGGAGCAACAGATACGCAGTATTTT. The encoded protein is CASSPTGATDTQYF.

The chain's CDR3 is CASSPLASEQYF. Here the CDR3 DNA reads TGTGCCAGCTCACCACTAGCGTCCGAGCAGTACTTC. The chain uses TRBV18 and TRBJ2-7; possibly TRBD2 for D (5 bases). CDR3 length: 12 residues. Trimming pared 1 base from V and 6 bases from J, leaving 7 bases between. Germline V lookup: CDR1 KGHSH, CDR2 LQKENI.

This clone was recorded a few times. This chain joins TRBV4-2 and TRBJ2-5; 9 bases map to TRBD2. Germline loops: CDR1 LGHNA, CDR2 YNFKEQ. This CDR3 is built from 17 residues. V was pared by 1 base and J by 10 bases, with 16 bases of the junction left unmatched. CDR3 amino acids: CASSQAIGASGTRSQYF. CDR3 DNA sequence: TGTGCCAGCAGCCAAGCAATAGGGGCTAGCGGGACCCGGAGCCAGTACTTC.

The chain joins TRBV29-1 to TRBJ1-1; a weak D match, TRBD1 (6 bases). In germline, CDR1 is SQVTM, CDR2 ANQGSEA. V shed 2 bases and J shed 4 bases, with 11 bases lying between them. This CDR3 has 13 amino acids. This CDR3 reads CSVELGARTEAFF. The DNA of the CDR3 is TGCAGCGTTGAACTGGGGGCTCGCACTGAAGCTTTCTTT.

A single count supports this clone. CDR3 residues: CASSQQLRSEQYF. For the CDR3, the DNA is TGTGCCAGCAGCCAACAACTACGGAGCGAGCAGTACTTC. The gene calls are TRBV5-4 and TRBJ2-7; the D is unclear. The CDR3 is 13 amino acids. The germline V gene encodes CDR1 SGHNT and CDR2 YYREEE (reference sequence). V was pared by 4 bases and J by 6 bases, with 14 bases between.

This clone has only a few counts. V and J are TRBV9 and TRBJ1-5; TRBD1 might be the D (6 bases). V was cut by 5 bases and J by 3 bases, with 15 bases left in between. The germline V gene encodes CDR1 SGDLS and CDR2 YYNGEE. The CDR3 runs to 15 residues. Written as DNA, the CDR3 is TGTGCCAGCAGTTCACTCGGACAGTCCAATCAGCCCCAGCATTTT. It codes for CASSSLGQSNQPQHF.

The rearrangement joins TRBV9 to TRBJ1-2; 9 bases agree with TRBD1. V shed 3 bases, J shed 6 bases, and the junction held 6 bases outside the gene matches. The CDR3 is made up of 14 amino acids. CDR1 and CDR2 (germline): SGDLS, YYNGEE. CDR3 DNA: TGTGCCAGCAGCGAATACAGGGGGCAGGATGGCTACACCTTC. Protein sequence: CASSEYRGQDGYTF.

The chain combines TRBV11-2 with TRBJ2-5; D is uncertain. The CDR3 spans 15 residues. The germline V and J ends were trimmed by 1 base and 5 bases, with 14 bases remaining between them. Germline V lookup: CDR1 SGHAT, CDR2 FQNNGV. In DNA form, the CDR3 reads TGTGCCAGCAGCTTAGCACCTATAAGCCCGGAGACCCAGTACTTC. Its translation: CASSLAPISPETQYF.

This clone has only a few counts. The genes are TRBV4-3 and TRBJ2-3; no clear D gene. Germline-derived CDR1 and CDR2 are LGHNA and YSLEER. CDR3 length: 14 residues. With 1 base removed from V and 2 bases from J, the gap between germline ends came to 7 bases. The CDR3 loop reads CASSQGAHTDTQYF. CDR3 DNA: TGCGCCAGCAGCCAAGGAGCTCACACAGATACGCAGTATTTT.

V is TRBV29-1 and J is TRBJ2-1, with 8 bases that match TRBD2. V gave up 6 bases and J gave up 0 bases; unmatched junction bases: 7. Germline CDR1 SQVTM, CDR2 ANQGSEA. This CDR3 contains 15 residues. CDR3 region: CSVAGGDFSYNEQFF. The CDR3 DNA follows: TGCAGCGTCGCCGGGGGGGACTTCTCCTACAATGAGCAGTTCTTC.